The 15 T cell receptor beta chains below all came from one sample that was sequenced in a study of T-cell reconstitution after alpha-beta-depleted transplantation in children. TCRbeta library preparation incorporated unique molecular identifiers. TCRdb passed the PCR reads through MiXCR, listing each CDR3 protein once. The sample holds about 100,000 distinct CDR3 sequences; 7% to 8% are singletons and the top ten take around 15%. The sample in question was PBMCs, obtained before TCRalphabeta/CD19-depleted stem cell transplant. The receptor source for this set is a boy younger than 10 with acute lymphoblastic leukemia, due to receive a stem cell transplant.

This clonotype was seen ten or more times. This rearrangement joins TRBV27 to TRBJ2-5; D is perhaps TRBD1 (6 bases). V lost 0 bases to trimming and J lost 5 bases, with 13 bases between them. This CDR3 contains 15 residues. The germline V gene encodes CDR1 MNHEY and CDR2 SMNVEV (reference sequence). The CDR3 DNA reads as TGTGCCAGCAGTTTATCGAATGGGGGCTCGGAGACCCAGTACTTC. It specifies CASSLSNGGSETQYF.

The chain combines TRBV3-1 with TRBJ1-3; perhaps TRBD1 as D (6 bases). Trimming left V 4 bases short and J 0 bases short, with 10 bases between. The V gene's germline CDR1 is LGHDT and CDR2 YNNKEL (reference sequence). The CDR3 loop spans 15 amino acids. The CDR3 loop is CASSRGAISGNTIYF. The CDR3 DNA reads as TGTGCCAGCAGCCGGGGGGCTATCTCTGGAAACACCATATATTTT.

This clonotype was observed many times. The rearrangement joins TRBV2 to TRBJ1-1; D uncertain. V was shortened by 5 bases and J by 1 base, with 8 bases between the two germline ends. The germline CDR1 and CDR2 sequences are SNHLY and FYNNEI. CDR3 length: 13 amino acids. CDR3 sequence (DNA): TGTGCCAGCAGTCCGGACGGGAACACTGAAGCTTTCTTT. Its translation: CASSPDGNTEAFF.

This clonotype has a count of ten or more. This chain uses TRBV20-1 with TRBJ2-1; D not certain. The V and J ends lost 3 bases and 8 bases respectively, with 8 bases between them. The CDR3 is made up of 11 amino acids. CDR1 and CDR2 from the germline V gene are DFQATT and SNEGSKA (reference sequence). CDR3 region: CSASRLDEQFF. In nucleotides, the CDR3 is TGCAGTGCTAGTCGATTAGATGAGCAGTTCTTC.

This clonotype showed up many times. The chain joins TRBV5-1 to TRBJ2-1, with a possible D match to TRBD1 (6 bases). This CDR3 spans 16 amino acids. Germline V lookup: CDR1 SGHRS, CDR2 YFSETQ. V lost 0 bases and J 4 bases, leaving 14 bases between the germline ends. The CDR3 coding sequence is TGCGCCAGCAGCTTGGTCCCGACAGGTATATACAATGAGCAGTTCTTC. Encoded protein: CASSLVPTGIYNEQFF.

This clonotype was counted ten times or more. This chain joins TRBV29-1 and TRBJ1-5; no firm D call. This CDR3 is built from 12 residues. The germline V and J ends were trimmed by 6 bases and 4 bases, with 10 bases remaining between them. In germline, CDR1 is SQVTM, CDR2 ANQGSEA. The CDR3 loop reads CSVEIENQPQHF. In nucleotides, the CDR3 is TGCAGCGTGGAAATCGAAAATCAGCCCCAGCATTTT.

This rearrangement joins TRBV6-2 or TRBV6-3 to TRBJ1-1; D gene unclear. The CDR3 has 15 amino acids. The germline gives CDR1 MNHEY, CDR2 SVGEGT. V was trimmed by 2 bases and J by 0 bases, leaving 10 bases between them. The CDR3 protein is CASSYAPRVNTEAFF. Written as DNA, the CDR3 is TGTGCCAGCAGTTACGCCCCCCGTGTGAACACTGAAGCTTTCTTT.

This clonotype occurred a few times. A much larger clone differs from this one at a single base, so this may be a read error. The chain joins TRBV20-1 to TRBJ2-5; 11 bases are shared with TRBD2. Germline lookup yields CDR1 DFQATT and CDR2 SNEGSKA (reference sequence). The CDR3 has 16 amino acids. The CDR3 here is CCARDPTSGDQETQYF. The CDR3, as DNA: TGCTGTGCTAGAGATCCGACTAGCGGGGACCAAGAGACCCAGTACTTC.

This clonotype was seen only a few times. The chain combines TRBV28 with TRBJ1-2; 7 bases line up with TRBD1. There are 14 residues in the CDR3. After removal of 5 bases from V and 2 bases from J, the junction contained 5 bases not matched to a gene. The germline CDR1 and CDR2 sequences are MDHEN and SYDVKM. CDR3 nucleotide sequence: TGTGCCAGCAGTCGGACAGGACGAAACTATGGCTACACCTTC. Translation gives CASSRTGRNYGYTF.

This chain's CDR3 is CASTPSSFLANNEQFF. CDR3 DNA: TGTGCCAGCACCCCCTCTTCTTTTTTGGCGAACAATGAGCAGTTCTTC. The chain carries TRBV27 and TRBJ2-1, with D uncertain. V shed 7 bases and J shed 5 bases, with 21 bases lying between them. This CDR3 spans 16 amino acids. The germline gives CDR1 MNHEY, CDR2 SMNVEV (reference sequence).

Many counts were recorded for this clonotype. The chain is built from TRBV20-1 and TRBJ1-2; D is undetermined. There are 13 residues in the CDR3. Germline V gives CDR1 DFQATT, CDR2 SNEGSKA (reference sequence). The V and J ends lost 0 bases and 2 bases respectively, with 7 bases between them. CDR3 residues: CSARDVTNYGYTF. CDR3 sequence (DNA): TGCAGTGCTAGAGATGTCACCAACTATGGCTACACCTTC.

This clonotype was observed a few times. The rearrangement links TRBV9 to TRBJ2-3; TRBD1 is a possible D gene (5 bases). V was pared by 0 bases and J by 3 bases, with 11 bases between. CDR1 and CDR2 from the germline V gene are SGDLS and YYNGEE. This CDR3 has 15 residues. This chain's CDR3 is CASSVEGARTDTQYF. For the CDR3, the DNA is TGTGCCAGCAGCGTAGAAGGGGCGCGGACAGATACGCAGTATTTT. The variable domain in full, completed from reference TRBV9 and TRBJ2-3, reads DSGVTQTPKHLITATGQRVTLRCSPRSGDLSVYWYQQSLDQGLQFLIQYYNGEERAKGNILERFSAQQFPDLHSELNLSSLELGDSALYFCASSVEGARTDTQYFGPGTRLTVL.

In its sample, this clonotype was seen a few times. V and J are TRBV12-3 or TRBV12-4 and TRBJ2-7; D is perhaps TRBD1 (5 bases). V dropped 6 bases and J dropped 6 bases, with 15 bases sitting between them. The CDR3 consists of 13 residues. The chain's CDR3 is CASSYVVRGEQYF. CDR3 coding DNA: TGTGCCAGCAGCTACGTCGTTAGGGGCGAGCAGTACTTC.

The V and J genes are TRBV7-2 and TRBJ2-6; D might be TRBD2 (5 bases). The ends were cut back, 9 bases at V and 4 bases at J, with 13 bases in the middle. The length of the CDR3 is 14 residues. Germline V lookup: CDR1 SGHTA, CDR2 FQGNSA. The CDR3 here is CARGEGTGANVLTF. CDR3 sequence (DNA): TGTGCCAGGGGAGAAGGTACCGGGGCCAACGTCCTGACTTTC.

The chain is built from TRBV7-2 and TRBJ1-5, with D unresolved. V was clipped by 1 base and J by 4 bases, with 11 bases between them. This CDR3 has 15 residues. Germline V gene lookup returns CDR1 SGHTA and CDR2 FQGNSA. The CDR3 DNA sequence: TGTGCCAGCAGCTTAGAGGCGGGCTTAAATCAGCCCCAGCATTTT. Translated: CASSLEAGLNQPQHF. Looking up the rest from reference TRBV7-2 and TRBJ1-5 gives the full variable domain: GAGVSQSPSNKVTEKGKDVELRCDPISGHTALYWYRQSLGQGLEFLIYFQGNSAPDKSGLPSDRFSAERTGGSVSTLTIQRTQQEDSAVYLCASSLEAGLNQPQHFGDGTRLSIL.